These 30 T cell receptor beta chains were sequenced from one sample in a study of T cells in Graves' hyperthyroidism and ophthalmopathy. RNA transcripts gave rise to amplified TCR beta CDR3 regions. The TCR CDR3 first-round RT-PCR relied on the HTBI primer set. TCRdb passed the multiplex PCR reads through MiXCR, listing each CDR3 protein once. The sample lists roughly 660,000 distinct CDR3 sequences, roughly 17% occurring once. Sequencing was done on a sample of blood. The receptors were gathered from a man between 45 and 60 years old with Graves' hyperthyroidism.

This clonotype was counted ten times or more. In DNA form, the CDR3 reads TGTGCCAGCAGAAAAGCAGCAAACACTGAAGCTTTCTTT. It encodes CASRKAANTEAFF. V is TRBV6-1 and J is TRBJ1-1; D gene uncertain. The germline V gene encodes CDR1 MNHNS and CDR2 SASEGT. V was cut by 6 bases and J by 2 bases, with 10 bases left in between. The CDR3 is made up of 13 amino acids.

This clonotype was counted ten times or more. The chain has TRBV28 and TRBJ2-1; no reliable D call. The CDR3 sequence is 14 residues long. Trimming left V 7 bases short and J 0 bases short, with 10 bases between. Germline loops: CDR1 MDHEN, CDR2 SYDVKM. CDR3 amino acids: CASKGWSSYNEQFF. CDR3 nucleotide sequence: TGTGCCAGCAAAGGATGGAGCTCCTACAATGAGCAGTTCTTC. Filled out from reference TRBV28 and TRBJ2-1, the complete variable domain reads DVKVTQSSRYLVKRTGEKVFLECVQDMDHENMFWYRQDPGLGLRLIYFSYDVKMKEKGDIPEGYSVSREKKERFSLILESASTNQTSMYLCASKGWSSYNEQFFGPGTRLTVL.

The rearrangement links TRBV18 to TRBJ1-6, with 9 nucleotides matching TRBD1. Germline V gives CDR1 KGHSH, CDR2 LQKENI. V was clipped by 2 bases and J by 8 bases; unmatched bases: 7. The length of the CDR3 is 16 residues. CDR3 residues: CASSPFPDRGDSPLHF. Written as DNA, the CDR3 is TGTGCCAGCTCACCATTTCCGGACAGGGGTGATTCACCCCTCCACTTT.

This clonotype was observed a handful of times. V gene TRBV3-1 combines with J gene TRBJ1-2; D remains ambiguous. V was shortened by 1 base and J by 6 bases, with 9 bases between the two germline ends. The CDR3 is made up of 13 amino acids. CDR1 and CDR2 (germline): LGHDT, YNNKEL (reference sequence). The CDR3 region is CASSQAAADGYTF. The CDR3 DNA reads TGTGCCAGCAGCCAAGCGGCAGCCGATGGCTACACCTTC.

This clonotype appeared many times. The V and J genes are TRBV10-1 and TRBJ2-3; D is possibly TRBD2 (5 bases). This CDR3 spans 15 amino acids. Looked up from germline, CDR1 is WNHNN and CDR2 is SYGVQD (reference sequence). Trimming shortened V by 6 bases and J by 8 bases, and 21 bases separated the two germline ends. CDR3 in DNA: TGCGCCAGCAGCGCCCGAATAGGACTGCCCTCTACGCAGTATTTT. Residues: CASSARIGLPSTQYF.

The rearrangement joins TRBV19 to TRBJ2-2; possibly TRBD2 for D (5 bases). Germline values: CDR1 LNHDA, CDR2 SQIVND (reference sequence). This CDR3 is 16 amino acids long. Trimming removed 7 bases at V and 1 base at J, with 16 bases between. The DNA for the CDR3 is TGTGCCAGTAACGTTTGGGGAGAAGGGAACACCGGGGAGCTGTTTTTT. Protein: CASNVWGEGNTGELFF. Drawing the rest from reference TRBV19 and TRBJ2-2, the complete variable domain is DGGITQSPKYLFRKEGQNVTLSCEQNLNHDAMYWYRQDPGQGLRLIYYSQIVNDFQKGDIAEGYSVSREKKESFPLTVTSAQKNPTAFYLCASNVWGEGNTGELFFGEGSRLTVL.

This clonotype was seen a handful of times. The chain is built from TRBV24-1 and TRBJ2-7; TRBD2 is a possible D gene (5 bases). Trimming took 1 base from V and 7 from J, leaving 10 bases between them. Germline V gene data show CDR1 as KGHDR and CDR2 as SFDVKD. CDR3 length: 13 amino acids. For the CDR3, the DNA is TGTGCCACCAGTGATTTCGGGAAGTTGGAGCAGTACTTC. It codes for CATSDFGKLEQYF.

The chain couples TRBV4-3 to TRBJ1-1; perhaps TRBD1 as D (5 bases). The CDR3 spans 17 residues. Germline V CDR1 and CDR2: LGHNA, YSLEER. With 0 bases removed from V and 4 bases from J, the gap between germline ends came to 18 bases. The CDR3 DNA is TGCGCCAGCAGCCAAGATGGAGGGGCGGACTCGGGCACTGAAGCTTTCTTT. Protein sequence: CASSQDGGADSGTEAFF.

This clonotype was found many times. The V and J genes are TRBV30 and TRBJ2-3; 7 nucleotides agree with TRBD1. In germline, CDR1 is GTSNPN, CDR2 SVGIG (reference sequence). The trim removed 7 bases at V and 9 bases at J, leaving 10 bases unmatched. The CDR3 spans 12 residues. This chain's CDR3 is CAYGTAFHTQYF. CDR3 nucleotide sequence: TGTGCCTACGGGACAGCGTTTCACACGCAGTATTTT.

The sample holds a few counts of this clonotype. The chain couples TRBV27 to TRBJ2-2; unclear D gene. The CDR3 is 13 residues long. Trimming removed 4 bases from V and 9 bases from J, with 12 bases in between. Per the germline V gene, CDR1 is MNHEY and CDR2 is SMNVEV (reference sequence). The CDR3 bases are TGTGCCAGCAGTTCCTTCACTGTCCGGGAGCTGTTTTTT. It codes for CASSSFTVRELFF.

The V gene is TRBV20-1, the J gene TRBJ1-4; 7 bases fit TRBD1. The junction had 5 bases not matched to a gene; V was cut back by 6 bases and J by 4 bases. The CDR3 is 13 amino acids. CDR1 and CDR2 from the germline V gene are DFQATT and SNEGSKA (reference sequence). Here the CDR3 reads CSAPGQINEKLFF. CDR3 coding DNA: TGCAGTGCACCGGGACAGATTAATGAAAAACTGTTTTTT.

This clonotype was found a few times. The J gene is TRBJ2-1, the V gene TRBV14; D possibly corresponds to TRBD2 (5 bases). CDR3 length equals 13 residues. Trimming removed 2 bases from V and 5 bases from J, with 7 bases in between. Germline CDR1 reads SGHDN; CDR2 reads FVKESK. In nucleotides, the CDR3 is TGTGCCAGCAGCCAACGGAGGAACAATGAGCAGTTCTTC. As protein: CASSQRRNNEQFF.

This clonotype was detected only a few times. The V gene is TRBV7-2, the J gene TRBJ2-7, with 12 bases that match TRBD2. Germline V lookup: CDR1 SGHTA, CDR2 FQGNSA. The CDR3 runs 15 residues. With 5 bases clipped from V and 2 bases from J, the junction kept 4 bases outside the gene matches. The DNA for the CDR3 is TGTGCCAGCAGCGGATCTAGCGGGAGGGCCTACGAGCAGTACTTC. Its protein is CASSGSSGRAYEQYF.

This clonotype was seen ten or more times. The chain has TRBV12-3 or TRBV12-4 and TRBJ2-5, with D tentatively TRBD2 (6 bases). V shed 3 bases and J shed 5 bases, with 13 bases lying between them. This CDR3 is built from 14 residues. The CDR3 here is CASSFRQGLETQYF. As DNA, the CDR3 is TGTGCCAGCAGTTTTCGGCAGGGACTTGAGACCCAGTACTTC.

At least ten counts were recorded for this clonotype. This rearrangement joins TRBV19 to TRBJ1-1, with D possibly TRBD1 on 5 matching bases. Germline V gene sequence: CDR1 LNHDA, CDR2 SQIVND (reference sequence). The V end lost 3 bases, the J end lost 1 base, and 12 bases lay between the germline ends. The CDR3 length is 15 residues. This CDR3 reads CASSMWGSTNTEAFF. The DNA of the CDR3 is TGTGCCAGTAGTATGTGGGGGAGTACGAACACTGAAGCTTTCTTT. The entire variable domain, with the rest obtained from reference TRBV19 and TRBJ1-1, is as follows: DGGITQSPKYLFRKEGQNVTLSCEQNLNHDAMYWYRQDPGQGLRLIYYSQIVNDFQKGDIAEGYSVSREKKESFPLTVTSAQKNPTAFYLCASSMWGSTNTEAFFGQGTRLTVV.

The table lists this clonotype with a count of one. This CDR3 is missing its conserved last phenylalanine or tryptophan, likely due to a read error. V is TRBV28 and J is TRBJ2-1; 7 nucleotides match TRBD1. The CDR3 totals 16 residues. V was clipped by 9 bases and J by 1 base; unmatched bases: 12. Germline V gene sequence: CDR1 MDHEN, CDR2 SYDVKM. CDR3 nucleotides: TGTGCCAGTACTGAACTGGACAGGCCATCCTACAATGAGCAGTTCTCC. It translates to CASTELDRPSYNEQFS.

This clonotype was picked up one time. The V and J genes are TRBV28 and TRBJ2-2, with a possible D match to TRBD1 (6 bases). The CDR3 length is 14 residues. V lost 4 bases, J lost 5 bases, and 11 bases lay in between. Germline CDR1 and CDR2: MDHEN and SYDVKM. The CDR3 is CASSSGDGTGELFF. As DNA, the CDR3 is TGTGCCAGCAGTTCAGGGGATGGAACCGGGGAGCTGTTTTTT. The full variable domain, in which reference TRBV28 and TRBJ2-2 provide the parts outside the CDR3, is DVKVTQSSRYLVKRTGEKVFLECVQDMDHENMFWYRQDPGLGLRLIYFSYDVKMKEKGDIPEGYSVSREKKERFSLILESASTNQTSMYLCASSSGDGTGELFFGEGSRLTVL.

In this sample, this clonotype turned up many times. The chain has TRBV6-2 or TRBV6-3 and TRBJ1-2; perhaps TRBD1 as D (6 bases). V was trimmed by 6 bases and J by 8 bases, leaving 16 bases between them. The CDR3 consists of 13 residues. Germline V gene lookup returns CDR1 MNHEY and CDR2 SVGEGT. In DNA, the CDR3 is TGTGCCAGCAGACTACAGGGAGTTGACGGCTACACCTTC. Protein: CASRLQGVDGYTF.

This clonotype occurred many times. CDR3 sequence: CASSLVGSYNEQFF. CDR3 in DNA: TGCGCCAGCAGCTTGGTCGGGAGCTACAATGAGCAGTTCTTC. The chain is built from TRBV5-1 and TRBJ2-1, with D perhaps matching TRBD2 (6 bases). Germline assignment: CDR1 SGHRS and CDR2 YFSETQ. This CDR3 has 14 amino acids. V lost 0 bases to trimming and J lost 3 bases, with 7 bases between them. The full variable domain, in which reference TRBV5-1 and TRBJ2-1 provide the parts outside the CDR3, is KAGVTQTPRYLIKTRGQQVTLSCSPISGHRSVSWYQQTPGQGLQFLFEYFSETQRNKGNFPGRFSGRQFSNSRSEMNVSTLELGDSALYLCASSLVGSYNEQFFGPGTRLTVL.

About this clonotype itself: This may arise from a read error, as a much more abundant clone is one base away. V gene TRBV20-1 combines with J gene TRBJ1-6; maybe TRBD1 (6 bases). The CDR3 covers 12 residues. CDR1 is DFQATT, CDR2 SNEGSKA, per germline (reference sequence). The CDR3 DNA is TGCAGTGCCCTACAGGGTAGTTCACCCCTCCCCTTT. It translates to CSALQGSSPLPF.

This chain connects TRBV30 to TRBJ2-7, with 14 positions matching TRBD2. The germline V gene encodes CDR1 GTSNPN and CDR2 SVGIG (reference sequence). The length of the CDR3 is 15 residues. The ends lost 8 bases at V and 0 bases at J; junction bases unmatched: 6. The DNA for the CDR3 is TGTGCCGGCCGACTAGCGGGGGGGGTCTCCTACGAGCAGTACTTC. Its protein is CAGRLAGGVSYEQYF.

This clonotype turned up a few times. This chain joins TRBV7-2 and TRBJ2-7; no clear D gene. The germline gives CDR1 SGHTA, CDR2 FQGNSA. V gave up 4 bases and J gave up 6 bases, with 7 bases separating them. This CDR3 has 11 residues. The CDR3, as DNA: TGTGCCAGCAGCTCTACGCGCGAGCAGTACTTC. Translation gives CASSSTREQYF. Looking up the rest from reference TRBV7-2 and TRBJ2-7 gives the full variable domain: GAGVSQSPSNKVTEKGKDVELRCDPISGHTALYWYRQSLGQGLEFLIYFQGNSAPDKSGLPSDRFSAERTGGSVSTLTIQRTQQEDSAVYLCASSSTREQYFGPGTRLTVT.

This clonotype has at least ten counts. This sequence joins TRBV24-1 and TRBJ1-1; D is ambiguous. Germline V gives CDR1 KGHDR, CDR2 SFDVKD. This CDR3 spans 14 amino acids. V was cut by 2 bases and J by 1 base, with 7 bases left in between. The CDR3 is CATSDSQRNTEAFF. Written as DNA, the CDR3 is TGTGCCACCAGTGATTCACAGCGGAACACTGAAGCTTTCTTT.

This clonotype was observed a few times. The CDR3, as DNA: TGCGCCAGCAGCGCAGCGGGAGCAGGTTCCTACGAGCAGTACTTC. The encoded protein is CASSAAGAGSYEQYF. The J gene is TRBJ2-7, the V gene TRBV5-1; 8 bases map to TRBD2. V shed 4 bases, J shed 1 base, and the junction held 7 bases outside the gene matches. The length of the CDR3 is 15 residues. Germline V gives CDR1 SGHRS, CDR2 YFSETQ.

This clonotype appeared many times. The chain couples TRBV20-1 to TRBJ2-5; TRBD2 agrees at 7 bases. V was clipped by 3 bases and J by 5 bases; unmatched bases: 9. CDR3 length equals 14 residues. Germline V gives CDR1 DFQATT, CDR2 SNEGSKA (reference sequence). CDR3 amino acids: CSARAQRGTETQYF. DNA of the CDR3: TGCAGTGCTAGGGCCCAGCGGGGTACGGAGACCCAGTACTTC.

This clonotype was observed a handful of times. The CDR3 reads CASSPLGQPVMNTEAFF. The CDR3 DNA follows: TGCGCCAGCAGCCCCCTAGGACAACCTGTCATGAACACTGAAGCTTTCTTT. This chain links TRBV4-1 with TRBJ1-1, with D perhaps TRBD1 (5 bases). CDR1 MGHRA and CDR2 YSYEKL come from the germline V gene. Trimming cost V 4 bases and J 0 bases, with 18 bases left between them. This CDR3 region has 17 residues.

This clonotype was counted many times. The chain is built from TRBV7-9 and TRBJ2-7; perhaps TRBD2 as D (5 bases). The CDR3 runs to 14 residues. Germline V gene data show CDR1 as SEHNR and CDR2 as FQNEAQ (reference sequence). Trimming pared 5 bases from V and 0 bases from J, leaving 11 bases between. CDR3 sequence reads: CASSRDGGSYEQYF. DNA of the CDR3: TGTGCCAGCAGCCGCGACGGAGGCTCCTACGAGCAGTACTTC.

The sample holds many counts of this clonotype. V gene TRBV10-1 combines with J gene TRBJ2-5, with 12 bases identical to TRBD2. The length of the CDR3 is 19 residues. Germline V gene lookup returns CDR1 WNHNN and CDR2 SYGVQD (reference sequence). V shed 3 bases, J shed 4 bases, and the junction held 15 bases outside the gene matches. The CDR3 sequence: CASSDSLAGGSTVGETQYF. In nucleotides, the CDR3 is TGCGCCAGCAGTGACTCGCTAGCGGGAGGGTCTACAGTGGGAGAGACCCAGTACTTC.

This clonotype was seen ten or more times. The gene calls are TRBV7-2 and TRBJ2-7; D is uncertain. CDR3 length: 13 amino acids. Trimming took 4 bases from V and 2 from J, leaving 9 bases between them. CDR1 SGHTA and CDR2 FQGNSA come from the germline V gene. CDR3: CASSSQSPYEQYF. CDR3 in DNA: TGTGCCAGCAGCTCCCAATCCCCCTACGAGCAGTACTTC.

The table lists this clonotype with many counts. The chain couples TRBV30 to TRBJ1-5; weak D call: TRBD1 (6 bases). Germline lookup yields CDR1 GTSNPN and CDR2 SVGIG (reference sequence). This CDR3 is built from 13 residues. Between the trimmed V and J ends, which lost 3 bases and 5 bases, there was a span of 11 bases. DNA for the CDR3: TGTGCCTGGAGCCACAGGGCGGATCAGCCCCAGCATTTT. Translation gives CAWSHRADQPQHF.